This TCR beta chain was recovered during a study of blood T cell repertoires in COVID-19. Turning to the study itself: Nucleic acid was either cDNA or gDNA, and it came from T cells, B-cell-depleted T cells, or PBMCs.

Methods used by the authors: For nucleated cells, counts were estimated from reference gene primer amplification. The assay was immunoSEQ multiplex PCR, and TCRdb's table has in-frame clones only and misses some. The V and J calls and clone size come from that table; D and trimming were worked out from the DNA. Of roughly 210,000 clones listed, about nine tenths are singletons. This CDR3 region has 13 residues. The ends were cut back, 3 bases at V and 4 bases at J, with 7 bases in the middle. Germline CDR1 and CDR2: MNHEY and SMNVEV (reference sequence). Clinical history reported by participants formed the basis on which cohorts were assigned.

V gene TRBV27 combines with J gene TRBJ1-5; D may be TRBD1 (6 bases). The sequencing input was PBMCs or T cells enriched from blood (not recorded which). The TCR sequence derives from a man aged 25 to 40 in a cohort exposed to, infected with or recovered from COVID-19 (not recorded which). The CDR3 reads CASSFQGNQPQHF. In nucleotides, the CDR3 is TGTGCCAGCAGTTTTCAGGGGAATCAGCCCCAGCATTTT.